The 27 T cell receptor beta chains presented below share a single source sample, sequenced in a study of blood T cell repertoires in COVID-19 (dated by TCRdb to 2020 to 2021). To prepare the library, the immunoSEQ multiplex PCR assay was applied. TCRdb holds this immuneACCESS table with in-frame rearrangements only. Some clones are missing; in checked studies, unresolved V genes explain under half, and the rest has no known cause. This sample lists about 200,000 clones; roughly 88% were detected once. About 27% of the sample is in the top ten clones. Sequencing used peripheral blood. These receptors all come from a man between 40 and 49 years old with acute or convalescent COVID-19.

J is TRBJ2-6 and V is TRBV7-2, with 7 positions matching TRBD1. CDR1 is SGHTA, CDR2 FQGNSA, per germline. The J segment lost 12 bases and the V segment lost 2 bases, leaving 7 bases of the junction unmatched. The CDR3 is 14 residues long. Written as DNA, the CDR3 is TGTGCCAGCAGCTTAACAGGACAGGTCAGCGTCCTGACTTTC. Residues: CASSLTGQVSVLTF.

This chain links TRBV29-1 with TRBJ1-1; a weak D match, TRBD1 (5 bases). CDR1 is SQVTM, CDR2 ANQGSEA, per germline. Trimming took off 6 bases at V and 5 bases at J, with 13 bases between the two ends. The length of the CDR3 is 12 residues. The CDR3, as DNA: TGCAGCGTGCGGACAATGGGGACTGAAGCTTTCTTT. Translation gives CSVRTMGTEAFF.

The chain is built from TRBV7-6 and TRBJ1-3; TRBD1 matches at 9 bases. The V segment lost 2 bases and the J segment 4 bases; nucleotides outside the gene matches: 15. Germline lookup yields CDR1 SGHVS and CDR2 FNYEAQ. The CDR3 spans 19 residues. The chain's CDR3 is CASSLTSRAGTGRGNTIYF. CDR3 in DNA: TGTGCCAGCAGCTTAACCTCTCGAGCCGGGACAGGGAGAGGAAACACCATATATTTT.

This clone has a single count. The genes are TRBV24-1 and TRBJ2-3, with 7 positions matching TRBD2. Germline V gene data show CDR1 as KGHDR and CDR2 as SFDVKD. This CDR3 spans 12 amino acids. After removal of 4 bases from V and 7 bases from J, the junction contained 1 base not matched to a gene. This chain's CDR3 is CATSDGRNTQYF. CDR3 sequence (DNA): TGTGCCACCAGTGACGGGAGGAATACGCAGTATTTT.

This clone occurred a few times. J is TRBJ1-1 and V is TRBV18, with 11 bases matching TRBD1. CDR1 is KGHSH, CDR2 LQKENI, per germline. Unmatched junction bases numbered 4, after V lost 3 bases and J lost 7 bases. The CDR3 loop spans 14 amino acids. CDR3 loop: CASSPPGTGGEAFF. DNA of the CDR3: TGTGCCAGCTCACCCCCCGGGACAGGGGGTGAAGCTTTCTTT.

A few counts support this clone. The chain carries TRBV12-3 or TRBV12-4 and TRBJ1-4, with 7 bases fitting TRBD1. The length of the CDR3 is 12 residues. J gave up 7 bases and V 5 bases, and 1 base lay outside the gene matches. CDR3 nucleotide sequence: TGTGCCAGCAGTAGGACAGGTGAAAAACTGTTTTTT. Encoded protein: CASSRTGEKLFF.

The CDR3 coding sequence is TGTGCCAGCAGTTACACTAGCGGGAACCCCTACAATGAGCAGTTCTTC. It codes for CASSYTSGNPYNEQFF. The chain employs TRBV27 and TRBJ2-1, with 10 bases fitting TRBD2. Per germline, CDR1 MNHEY and CDR2 SMNVEV (reference sequence). The CDR3 length is 16 residues. Trimming at V came to 4 bases and at J to 2 bases, leaving 5 bases not matched to a gene.

The table lists this clone with a few counts. Written as DNA, the CDR3 is TGTGCCAGCAGCAAAGGCTTTGCGGGAAACACCATATATTTT. Translation: CASSKGFAGNTIYF. The chain is built from TRBV14 and TRBJ1-3; D not resolved. V dropped 5 bases and J dropped 4 bases, with 12 bases sitting between them. This CDR3 has 14 amino acids. CDR1 and CDR2 from the germline V gene are SGHDN and FVKESK.

This chain uses TRBV14 with TRBJ2-2; 11 bases align to TRBD2. Germline CDR1 is SGHDN and CDR2 is FVKESK. The CDR3 has 16 residues. With 0 bases clipped from V and 7 bases from J, the junction kept 4 bases outside the gene matches. The CDR3 is CASSQETSGRIGELFF. In DNA, the CDR3 is TGTGCCAGCAGCCAAGAAACTAGCGGGAGAATCGGGGAGCTGTTTTTT.

The chain links TRBV9 to TRBJ1-1; no definite D call. The CDR3 runs 13 residues. The V end was cut by 0 bases, the J end by 5 bases, with 8 bases between. Germline values: CDR1 SGDLS, CDR2 YYNGEE. The CDR3 protein is CASSVGLRTEAFF. DNA for the CDR3: TGTGCCAGCAGCGTAGGTCTCAGGACTGAAGCTTTCTTT.

This clone appeared a few times. The chain carries TRBV5-5 and TRBJ2-4, with 13 bases that match TRBD2. The V segment lost 6 bases and the J segment 1 base; nucleotides outside the gene matches: 10. The V gene's germline CDR1 is SGHKS and CDR2 YYEKEE (reference sequence). The CDR3 loop spans 18 amino acids. Here the CDR3 DNA reads TGTGCCAGCAAAGGACTAGCGGGAGTTGTGGGGGCCAAAAACATTCAGTACTTC. Translating gives CASKGLAGVVGAKNIQYF.

This chain joins TRBV15 and TRBJ2-7, with D perhaps TRBD1 (6 bases). The CDR3 covers 15 residues. Trimming took off 0 bases at V and 3 bases at J, with 12 bases between the two ends. The germline V gene has CDR1 LNHNV and CDR2 YYDKDF (reference sequence). This CDR3 reads CATSREWAGVYEQYF. CDR3 sequence (DNA): TGTGCCACCAGCAGAGAATGGGCAGGGGTCTACGAGCAGTACTTC.

The chain carries TRBV11-3 and TRBJ2-2; no firm D call. Trimming shortened V by 0 bases and J by 1 base, and 6 bases separated the two germline ends. The CDR3 is made up of 15 amino acids. Germline CDR1 SGHNT, CDR2 YENEEA. The CDR3 spells CASSLEPGNTGELFF. DNA of the CDR3: TGTGCCAGCAGCTTAGAGCCAGGGAACACCGGGGAGCTGTTTTTT.

This clone turned up a few times. For the CDR3, the DNA is TGTGCCAGCAGTGAAGCGGGGCACACTAATGAAAAACTGTTTTTT. This codes for CASSEAGHTNEKLFF. The chain links TRBV6-1 to TRBJ1-4, with D perhaps matching TRBD1 (5 bases). Germline lookup yields CDR1 MNHNS and CDR2 SASEGT. Trimming took off 0 bases at V and 2 bases at J, with 7 bases between the two ends. The CDR3 sequence is 15 residues long.

This sequence joins TRBV19 and TRBJ2-5; D remains ambiguous. Trimming cost V 5 bases and J 2 bases, with 9 bases left between them. The CDR3 has 13 residues. CDR1 is LNHDA, CDR2 SQIVND, per germline (reference sequence). The CDR3 DNA follows: TGTGCCAGTAGTGTACAGATTCAAGAGACCCAGTACTTC. Protein: CASSVQIQETQYF.

J is TRBJ1-4 and V is TRBV7-9; possible D gene TRBD1, 6 bases. The CDR3 is 16 amino acids. Germline CDR1 is SEHNR and CDR2 is FQNEAQ (reference sequence). Trimming removed 6 bases at V and 7 bases at J, with 21 bases between. This chain's CDR3 is CASRQLRARGGEKLFF. The CDR3 DNA follows: TGTGCCAGCAGGCAGCTTAGAGCCAGGGGTGGTGAAAAACTGTTTTTT.

The rearrangement joins TRBV3-1 (or the pseudogene TRBV3-2) to TRBJ1-2; no clear D gene. Germline CDR1 and CDR2: LGHDT and YNNKEL (reference sequence). V dropped 0 bases and J dropped 3 bases, with 14 bases sitting between them. CDR3 size: 16 residues. CDR3 region: CASSQDRPATYYGYTF. As DNA, the CDR3 is TGTGCCAGCAGCCAAGATAGGCCAGCGACGTACTATGGCTACACCTTC.

This chain's CDR3 is CASSLAARGEAFF. The CDR3 DNA reads as TGTGCCAGCAGTTTAGCAGCCAGGGGGGAAGCTTTCTTT. The chain links TRBV12-3 or TRBV12-4 to TRBJ1-1; 7 bases are shared with TRBD1. V gave up 0 bases and J gave up 8 bases; unmatched junction bases: 3. This CDR3 contains 13 residues.

The rearrangement links TRBV18 to TRBJ1-1, with 9 positions matching TRBD1. The ends lost 1 base at V and 5 bases at J; junction bases unmatched: 5. Germline assignment: CDR1 KGHSH and CDR2 LQKENI. This CDR3 contains 15 residues. This chain's CDR3 is CASSPRTGVRTEAFF. CDR3 DNA sequence: TGTGCCAGCTCACCACGGACAGGGGTTCGGACTGAAGCTTTCTTT. Complete variable domain (other parts from reference TRBV18 and TRBJ1-1): NAGVMQNPRHLVRRRGQEARLRCSPMKGHSHVYWYRQLPEEGLKFMVYLQKENIIDESGMPKERFSAEFPKEGPSILRIQQVVRGDSAAYFCASSPRTGVRTEAFFGQGTRLTVV.

The chain uses TRBV19 and TRBJ2-1, with a weak D call TRBD2 (5 bases). V gave up 8 bases and J gave up 5 bases, with 22 bases separating them. The length of the CDR3 is 16 residues. Looked up from germline, CDR1 is LNHDA and CDR2 is SQIVND (reference sequence). The CDR3 region has the DNA TGTGCCAGTCGTGAAGTAGGAACGGGAAGGGACAATGAGCAGTTCTTC. This sequence encodes CASREVGTGRDNEQFF.

In the case of this clone: Other DNA sequences in the same sample also yield this CDR3. The V gene is TRBV29-1, the J gene TRBJ1-2; 8 positions agree with TRBD1. V trimming: 5 bases; J trimming: 0 bases; junction bases outside the gene matches: 2. The CDR3 consists of 13 residues. Looked up from germline, CDR1 is SQVTM and CDR2 is ANQGSEA. CDR3 sequence: CSVLTGANYGYTF. Here the CDR3 DNA reads TGCAGCGTTCTGACAGGGGCTAACTATGGCTACACCTTC.

This clone was observed once. In DNA, the CDR3 is TGTGCCAGCAGCACCCCGGAGGGACAGGGCACCTACGAGCAGTACTTC. Protein sequence: CASSTPEGQGTYEQYF. The rearrangement uses TRBV5-4 and TRBJ2-7; 9 bases fit TRBD1. The length of the CDR3 is 16 residues. V was clipped by 4 bases and J by 2 bases; unmatched bases: 10. CDR1 SGHNT and CDR2 YYREEE come from the germline V gene (reference sequence).

This chain connects TRBV5-4 to TRBJ1-6, with 7 bases fitting TRBD1. The CDR3 covers 14 residues. Germline loops: CDR1 SGHNT, CDR2 YYREEE (reference sequence). V gave up 3 bases and J gave up 6 bases; unmatched junction bases: 3. The CDR3 DNA reads TGTGCCAGCAGCTACGACAGGGCTAATTCACCCCTCCACTTT. It encodes CASSYDRANSPLHF. The entire variable domain, with the rest obtained from reference TRBV5-4 and TRBJ1-6, is as follows: ETGVTQSPTHLIKTRGQQVTLRCSSQSGHNTVSWYQQALGQGPQFIFQYYREEENGRGNFPPRFSGLQFPNYSSELNVNALELDDSALYLCASSYDRANSPLHFGNGTRLTVT.

The DNA of the CDR3 is TGTGCCAGTACCCCACTAGGGGGTCAAGAGACCCAGTACTTC. It encodes CASTPLGGQETQYF. The V and J genes are TRBV19 and TRBJ2-5; a weak D match, TRBD1 (6 bases). Germline-derived CDR1 and CDR2 are LNHDA and SQIVND (reference sequence). This CDR3 contains 14 residues. The V and J ends lost 7 bases and 2 bases respectively, with 14 bases between them.

Here the CDR3 DNA reads TGTGCCAGCTCAACCGGGACAGGGGGAACTAATGAAAAACTGTTTTTT. Amino acids: CASSTGTGGTNEKLFF. The rearrangement uses TRBV19 and TRBJ1-4, with TRBD1 matching over 11 bases. The CDR3 is made up of 16 amino acids. Germline values: CDR1 LNHDA, CDR2 SQIVND (reference sequence). Trimming removed 9 bases from V and 1 base from J; junction bases left unmatched: 7.

A word on this clone: This could be a read error, since a much larger clone is one nucleotide away. The chain is built from TRBV6-6 and TRBJ1-2; no clear D gene. Germline V gene data show CDR1 as MNHNY and CDR2 as SVGAGI (reference sequence). The CDR3 loop spans 14 amino acids. V was trimmed by 0 bases and J by 0 bases, leaving 5 bases between them. CDR3 coding DNA: TGTGCCAGCAGTTACTCGGCCACTAACTATGGCTACACCTTC. Translated: CASSYSATNYGYTF.

The gene calls are TRBV5-1 and TRBJ2-1; 10 bases agree with TRBD2. V dropped 4 bases and J dropped 7; count of bases not matched to a gene: 11. Germline CDR1 and CDR2: SGHRS and YFSETQ. The CDR3 extends over 16 amino acids. The CDR3 nucleotides are TGCGCCAGCAGCCCCCCTCTAGCGGGAGAAGGGAATGAGCAGTTCTTC. Translating gives CASSPPLAGEGNEQFF.